The sequence of this T cell receptor beta chain was determined in a study of blood T cell repertoires in COVID-19. Original processing notes: How many nucleated cells were present was estimated from reference gene primer amplification. The data were produced by immunoSEQ multiplex PCR, yet TCRdb's version contains in-frame clones alone and is incomplete. The V and J calls and clone size come from that table; D and trimming were worked out from the DNA. Of some 30,000 clones listed, more than 65% are singletons. Germline V gene sequence: CDR1 MNHEY, CDR2 SVGAGI. This CDR3 is built from 15 residues. J gave up 8 bases and V 2 bases, and 8 bases lay outside the gene matches.

The sequence was collected from a human donor in a cohort sampled during active COVID-19. The chain links TRBV6-5 to TRBJ2-1; 8 bases are a match to TRBD2. Material: peripheral blood. CDR3 bases: TGTGCCAGCAGTTACGATGGGACTAGGAGCGATGAGCAGTTCTTC. It translates to CASSYDGTRSDEQFF.